Following are 5 T cell receptor beta chains from one sample sequenced in a study of regulatory T cells in long-lasting Graves disease. Libraries of TCR beta came from iRepertoire HTBI primers plus Arm-PCR of CDR3 regions. MiXCR, applied by TCRdb to the multiplex PCR reads, yields one record per CDR3 protein. This sample has more than 650,000 distinct CDR3 sequences, with 25% to 35% found just once. As for time point: persistent/refractory GD, antithyroid drugs over 5 years with positive TRAb. Making the TCR library involved RNA that had been extracted from PBMCs. The specimen was peripheral blood mononuclear cells (PBMCs), collected when the disease was refractory, from a patient treated with antithyroid drugs. These receptors all come from a female donor with Graves disease.

V and J are TRBV6-2 or TRBV6-3 and TRBJ1-1, with 7 bases identical to TRBD1. The germline V gene has CDR1 MNHEY and CDR2 SVGEGT. There are 14 residues in the CDR3. Trimming cost V 2 bases and J 3 bases; bases outside gene matches: 3. Here the CDR3 reads CASSYARGDTEAFF. For the CDR3, the DNA is TGTGCCAGCAGTTACGCCAGGGGGGACACTGAAGCTTTCTTT.

V gene TRBV7-9 combines with J gene TRBJ1-1; TRBD1 might be the D (5 bases). Germline assignment: CDR1 SEHNR and CDR2 FQNEAQ (reference sequence). Trimming removed 5 bases at V and 8 bases at J, with 15 bases between. CDR3 length: 13 amino acids. The CDR3 nucleotides are TGTGCCAGCAGCCCCTCGGGACTTACAGAAGCTTTCTTT. Its protein is CASSPSGLTEAFF.

The V and J genes are TRBV28 and TRBJ1-5; no clear D. From germline, CDR1 is MDHEN and CDR2 SYDVKM. Trimming removed 7 bases from V and 1 base from J, with 14 bases in between. CDR3 length equals 15 residues. The CDR3 sequence is CASIAFDRSNQPQHF. The CDR3 nucleotides read TGTGCCAGCATCGCCTTTGACCGCAGCAATCAGCCCCAGCATTTT.

The chain recombines TRBV20-1 with TRBJ2-5; D unresolved. Trimming took off 0 bases at V and 3 bases at J, with 11 bases between the two ends. Germline V gene lookup returns CDR1 DFQATT and CDR2 SNEGSKA (reference sequence). The CDR3 consists of 14 residues. DNA of the CDR3: TGCAGTGCTAGAGATTGGCGAGAAGAAGAGACCCAGTACTTC. This gives the protein CSARDWREEETQYF.

This clonotype was counted at least ten times. The J gene is TRBJ1-2, the V gene TRBV2, with 7 bases aligning to TRBD1. Germline loops: CDR1 SNHLY, CDR2 FYNNEI. The CDR3 extends over 14 amino acids. Trimming at V came to 7 bases and at J to 7 bases, leaving 12 bases not matched to a gene. CDR3 loop: CASTVTQTGAGYTF. The CDR3, as DNA: TGTGCCAGCACCGTGACCCAAACAGGGGCTGGCTACACCTTC. Together with reference TRBV2 and TRBJ1-2, the CDR3 gives the full variable domain: EPEVTQTPSHQVTQMGQEVILRCVPISNHLYFYWYRQILGQKVEFLVSFYNNEISEKSEIFDDQFSVERPDGSNFTLKIRSTKLEDSAMYFCASTVTQTGAGYTFGSGTRLTVV.